One sample yielded the 32 T cell receptor beta chains listed below, sequenced in a study of T cells in Graves' hyperthyroidism and ophthalmopathy. TCR beta CDR3 regions were amplified from RNA. During a first-round RT-PCR of the TCR CDR3, the HTBI primer set was used. MiXCR was run by TCRdb on the multiplex PCR reads, yielding one entry per CDR3 protein. The sample includes hundreds of thousands of distinct CDR3 sequences, 22% seen only once; the top ten take under 55%. The sample was blood. The source is a woman in her 70s with Graves' ophthalmopathy.

Many counts were recorded for this clonotype. The CDR3 nucleotides read TGTGCCAGCATATTGAGGGGATTTAACACTGAAGCTTTCTTT. This translates into CASILRGFNTEAFF. V and J are TRBV12-3 or TRBV12-4 and TRBJ1-1; D might be TRBD1 (5 bases). This CDR3 spans 14 amino acids. Trimming cost V 7 bases and J 2 bases, with 14 bases left between them.

This clonotype turned up a few times. The rearrangement uses TRBV7-2 and TRBJ1-4; D remains ambiguous. Trimming pared 4 bases from V and 5 bases from J, leaving 14 bases between. Germline assignment: CDR1 SGHTA and CDR2 FQGNSA. The CDR3 sequence is 15 residues long. The CDR3: CASSSSQSKNEKLFF. The CDR3 DNA reads as TGTGCCAGCAGCTCATCACAGTCGAAAAATGAAAAACTGTTTTTT.

The V gene is TRBV20-1, the J gene TRBJ1-6, with no clear D. The V end lost 3 bases, the J end lost 5 bases, and 2 bases lay between the germline ends. The germline V gene encodes CDR1 DFQATT and CDR2 SNEGSKA (reference sequence). The CDR3 sequence is 11 residues long. CDR3 amino acids: CSARHNSPLHF. As DNA, the CDR3 is TGCAGTGCTAGGCATAATTCACCCCTCCACTTT.

The rearrangement uses TRBV5-4 and TRBJ2-1; 8 bases are shared with TRBD1. The germline V gene has CDR1 SGHNT and CDR2 YYREEE (reference sequence). The CDR3 is 15 residues long. The V and J ends lost 5 bases and 2 bases, in that order; junction bases with no gene match: 6. The CDR3, as DNA: TGTGCCAGCAGAGCCGCAGGGGGCGCCTACAATGAGCAGTTCTTC. It codes for CASRAAGGAYNEQFF.

A remark on this clonotype: Compared with germline, one end of the junction differs, possibly owing to a read error. The chain uses TRBV29-1 and TRBJ2-1; D gene unclear. The CDR3 is 13 amino acids. CDR1 is SQVTM, CDR2 ANQGSEA, per germline. CDR3 loop: CGVGKSIYNEQFF. CDR3 coding DNA: TGCGGCGTTGGAAAGTCAATTTACAATGAGCAGTTCTTC.

There are a few counts of this clonotype. This sequence joins TRBV9 and TRBJ2-6; TRBD1 matches at 7 bases. There are 17 residues in the CDR3. From germline, CDR1 is SGDLS and CDR2 YYNGEE. The ends lost 1 base at V and 2 bases at J; junction bases unmatched: 6. The CDR3 nucleotides are TGTGCCAGCAGCGTACCTCACACAGGGGCTGGGGCCAACGTCCTGACTTTC. Residues: CASSVPHTGAGANVLTF.

This chain connects TRBV30 to TRBJ2-7; TRBD2 matches 10 bases. Germline values: CDR1 GTSNPN, CDR2 SVGIG (reference sequence). Trimming at V came to 0 bases and at J to 2 bases, leaving 1 base not matched to a gene. This CDR3 contains 14 residues. The CDR3: CAWSVLAGPYEQYF. In DNA form, the CDR3 reads TGTGCCTGGAGTGTACTAGCGGGACCCTACGAGCAGTACTTC.

There are a few counts of this clonotype. The chain employs TRBV10-2 and TRBJ2-7; 14 bases match TRBD2. With 3 bases clipped from V and 2 bases from J, the junction kept 3 bases outside the gene matches. CDR3 length: 16 amino acids. Germline lookup yields CDR1 WSHSY and CDR2 SAAADI. CDR3 amino acids: CASSERLAGGPYEQYF. In DNA, the CDR3 is TGCGCCAGCAGTGAAAGACTAGCGGGAGGGCCCTACGAGCAGTACTTC.

This sequence joins TRBV7-9 and TRBJ1-3; D gene ambiguous. The germline V and J ends were trimmed by 2 bases and 2 bases, with 10 bases remaining between them. Germline V gives CDR1 SEHNR, CDR2 FQNEAQ (reference sequence). The length of the CDR3 is 15 residues. CDR3 loop: CASSLTIGAGNTIYF. CDR3 bases: TGTGCCAGCAGCTTAACTATCGGGGCTGGAAACACCATATATTTT.

This clonotype was counted many times. The rearrangement joins TRBV6-1 to TRBJ1-1, with D tentatively TRBD1 (6 bases). The CDR3 is 13 residues long. CDR1 and CDR2 (germline): MNHNS, SASEGT. V dropped 6 bases and J dropped 1 base, with 9 bases sitting between them. The CDR3 sequence: CASRLQGNTEAFF. The CDR3 nucleotides read TGTGCCAGCAGATTACAGGGGAACACTGAAGCTTTCTTT.

This clonotype was detected many times. This sequence joins TRBV7-9 and TRBJ1-1; D not resolved. Germline CDR1 SEHNR, CDR2 FQNEAQ (reference sequence). This CDR3 spans 13 amino acids. V was clipped by 4 bases and J by 2 bases, with 8 bases between them. The DNA of the CDR3 is TGTGCCAGCAGCTCACGACCCAACACTGAAGCTTTCTTT. Protein sequence: CASSSRPNTEAFF.

In its sample, this clonotype was seen a few times. The rearrangement links TRBV7-9 to TRBJ2-7, with TRBD2 matching 12 bases. Per germline, CDR1 SEHNR and CDR2 FQNEAQ (reference sequence). The CDR3 spans 16 residues. With 1 base clipped from V and 5 bases from J, the junction kept 6 bases outside the gene matches. CDR3 nucleotide sequence: TGTGCCAGCAGCTTAGGGACTAGCGGGACAGTCAACGAGCAGTACTTC. Its translation: CASSLGTSGTVNEQYF.

The chain recombines TRBV5-1 with TRBJ1-5; D is unresolved. V lost 4 bases to trimming and J lost 4 bases, with 12 bases between them. Germline V lookup: CDR1 SGHRS, CDR2 YFSETQ. This CDR3 is 14 amino acids long. Here the CDR3 reads CASSLHGGNQPQHF. In DNA, the CDR3 is TGCGCCAGCAGCCTTCACGGCGGAAATCAGCCCCAGCATTTT. Full variable domain (rest looked up from reference TRBV5-1 and TRBJ1-5): KAGVTQTPRYLIKTRGQQVTLSCSPISGHRSVSWYQQTPGQGLQFLFEYFSETQRNKGNFPGRFSGRQFSNSRSEMNVSTLELGDSALYLCASSLHGGNQPQHFGDGTRLSIL.

The CDR3: CASSYGTESSPLHF. The CDR3, as DNA: TGTGCCAGCAGTTACGGGACAGAAAGTTCACCCCTCCACTTT. This chain uses TRBV6-2 or TRBV6-3 with TRBJ1-6; 7 bases are a match to TRBD1. Germline-derived CDR1 and CDR2 are MNHEY and SVGEGT. V was pared by 2 bases and J by 9 bases, with 4 bases of the junction left unmatched. The length of the CDR3 is 14 residues.

This clonotype was seen many times. This chain links TRBV12-3 or TRBV12-4 with TRBJ1-2; possibly TRBD1 for D (6 bases). The CDR3 runs 13 residues. V was clipped by 2 bases and J by 7 bases, with 11 bases between them. The CDR3 coding sequence is TGTGCCAGCAGTTTATCGGGGGCGCTTGGCTACACCTTC. Residues: CASSLSGALGYTF.

This clonotype was seen a few times. This chain connects TRBV11-2 to TRBJ2-2; possibly TRBD1 for D (5 bases). The germline V and J ends were trimmed by 5 bases and 5 bases, with 9 bases remaining between them. The CDR3 is 13 amino acids. From germline, CDR1 is SGHAT and CDR2 FQNNGV. The CDR3 DNA is TGTGCCAGCAGCGTGGACATAACCGGGGAGCTGTTTTTT. This gives the protein CASSVDITGELFF. The whole variable domain, remainder taken from reference TRBV11-2 and TRBJ2-2, is EAGVAQSPRYKIIEKRQSVAFWCNPISGHATLYWYQQILGQGPKLLIQFQNNGVVDDSQLPKDRFSAERLKGVDSTLKIQPAKLEDSAVYLCASSVDITGELFFGEGSRLTVL.

J is TRBJ1-5 and V is TRBV6-1, with D possibly being TRBD1 (6 bases). This CDR3 spans 15 amino acids. Trimming removed 4 bases at V and 7 bases at J, with 17 bases between. Per germline, CDR1 MNHNS and CDR2 SASEGT. CDR3 nucleotide sequence: TGTGCCAGCAGTGTTTCGACAGGTTCCTTGCAGCCCCAGCATTTT. Its protein is CASSVSTGSLQPQHF.

This clonotype was recorded at least ten times. V and J are TRBV27 and TRBJ2-7; D is possibly TRBD1 (6 bases). Trimming took off 2 bases at V and 5 bases at J, with 16 bases between the two ends. This CDR3 contains 15 residues. In germline, CDR1 is MNHEY, CDR2 SMNVEV (reference sequence). The CDR3 DNA reads TGTGCCAGCAGTTTACTCTGGCAGGGGACCCACGAGCAGTACTTC. Protein: CASSLLWQGTHEQYF.

This clonotype has a handful of counts. The CDR3 sequence is CASSTLAGGRTDEQFF. In nucleotides, the CDR3 is TGTGCCAGCAGCACATTAGCGGGAGGGCGGACCGATGAGCAGTTCTTC. The chain has TRBV7-9 and TRBJ2-1; TRBD2 matches 11 bases. This CDR3 is built from 16 residues. The ends lost 5 bases at V and 8 bases at J; junction bases unmatched: 11. Germline V lookup: CDR1 SEHNR, CDR2 FQNEAQ (reference sequence).

This clonotype appeared a few times. The rearrangement joins TRBV27 to TRBJ2-7; 10 positions agree with TRBD2. Looked up from germline, CDR1 is MNHEY and CDR2 is SMNVEV (reference sequence). V dropped 6 bases and J dropped 5; count of bases not matched to a gene: 4. The CDR3 extends over 13 amino acids. This CDR3 reads CASRASGRDEQYF. CDR3 in DNA: TGTGCCAGCAGAGCAAGCGGGAGGGACGAGCAGTACTTC.

This clonotype was counted ten times or more. One junction end does not reproduce the germline sequence, and a read error may be involved. The chain couples TRBV5-1 to TRBJ1-6; TRBD1 aligns across 7 bases. CDR1 is SGHRS and CDR2 is YFSETQ in the germline V gene. The CDR3 covers 16 residues. CDR3 residues: CASSLTGSSYNSPLHF. The CDR3 nucleotides are TGTGCCAGCAGCTTGACAGGGAGCTCCTATAATTCACCCCTCCACTTT.

This clonotype was seen at least ten times. J is TRBJ2-2 and V is TRBV28; TRBD2 aligns across 8 bases. The CDR3 is made up of 17 amino acids. Germline trimming cut 5 bases from V and 6 bases from J; bases unmatched to any gene: 14. CDR1 MDHEN and CDR2 SYDVKM come from the germline V gene. The DNA for the CDR3 is TGTGCCAGCAGTGCCTTTCCTCCGGGACTAGATCCCGGGGAGCTGTTTTTT. It specifies CASSAFPPGLDPGELFF.

This clonotype was counted between two and nine times. V and J are TRBV3-1 and TRBJ2-7; D gene ambiguous. The CDR3 extends over 13 amino acids. Germline CDR1 is LGHDT and CDR2 is YNNKEL (reference sequence). Deletions cut 2 bases from V and 6 bases from J, with 11 bases between. The CDR3: CASSQSLTSEQYF. In DNA form, the CDR3 reads TGTGCCAGCAGCCAATCCCTGACATCCGAGCAGTACTTC.

The rearrangement uses TRBV5-1 and TRBJ2-7, with D maybe TRBD1 (5 bases). Trimming pared 0 bases from V and 5 bases from J, leaving 15 bases between. This CDR3 spans 15 amino acids. Germline CDR1 SGHRS, CDR2 YFSETQ. CDR3 DNA: TGCGCCAGCAGCTTGGAAAGGGGAAGGTCCCACGAGCAGTACTTC. Amino acid sequence: CASSLERGRSHEQYF.

This sequence joins TRBV3-1 and TRBJ1-2; perhaps TRBD1 as D (5 bases). Trimming took 1 base from V and 8 from J, leaving 14 bases between them. Germline V gives CDR1 LGHDT, CDR2 YNNKEL (reference sequence). This CDR3 is built from 14 residues. This CDR3 reads CASSQVQGTGGYTF. CDR3 coding DNA: TGTGCCAGCAGCCAAGTTCAGGGTACTGGCGGCTACACCTTC.

In this sample, this clonotype turned up a few times. The genes are TRBV30 and TRBJ2-3; 8 bases are a match to TRBD2. Germline assignment: CDR1 GTSNPN and CDR2 SVGIG (reference sequence). V lost 4 bases to trimming and J lost 5 bases; unmatched junction nucleotides: 8. The length of the CDR3 is 14 residues. CDR3 in DNA: TGTGCCTGGAACGGCGGGAGGATAGAAGATACGCAGTATTTT. It yields the protein CAWNGGRIEDTQYF. The variable domain in full, with the rest retrieved from reference TRBV30 and TRBJ2-3, is SQTIHQWPATLVQPVGSPLSLECTVEGTSNPNLYWYRQAAGRGLQLLFYSVGIGQISSEVPQNLSASRPQDRQFILSSKKLLLSDSGFYLCAWNGGRIEDTQYFGPGTRLTVL.

The gene calls are TRBV7-9 and TRBJ2-7; 7 nucleotides line up with TRBD2. This CDR3 is built from 15 residues. Germline trimming cut 1 base from V and 4 bases from J; bases unmatched to any gene: 7. Germline assignment: CDR1 SEHNR and CDR2 FQNEAQ (reference sequence). The CDR3 region is CASSLVGQGGYEQYF. The CDR3 DNA sequence: TGTGCCAGCAGCTTAGTCGGCCAGGGAGGGTACGAGCAGTACTTC.

In its sample, this clonotype was seen a few times. V and J are TRBV11-2 and TRBJ1-5; D possibly corresponds to TRBD1 (5 bases). Deletions cut 4 bases from V and 6 bases from J, with 16 bases between. This CDR3 spans 15 amino acids. Germline-derived CDR1 and CDR2 are SGHAT and FQNNGV. The CDR3 here is CASSYRGEGSQPQHF. The CDR3 region has the DNA TGTGCCAGCAGCTATAGAGGGGAGGGGTCTCAGCCCCAGCATTTT. The variable domain in full, with the rest retrieved from reference TRBV11-2 and TRBJ1-5, is EAGVAQSPRYKIIEKRQSVAFWCNPISGHATLYWYQQILGQGPKLLIQFQNNGVVDDSQLPKDRFSAERLKGVDSTLKIQPAKLEDSAVYLCASSYRGEGSQPQHFGDGTRLSIL.

The chain combines TRBV30 with TRBJ1-6; 12 nucleotides line up with TRBD1. The CDR3 consists of 14 residues. Germline V gives CDR1 GTSNPN, CDR2 SVGIG (reference sequence). The V gene end was trimmed by 4 bases and the J gene end by 11 bases; junction bases not matched to a gene: 6. Here the CDR3 DNA reads TGTGCCTGGACCCCCGGGACAGGGGGCACACCCCTCCACTTT. Translating it yields CAWTPGTGGTPLHF.

This clonotype was observed at least ten times. The chain couples TRBV11-2 to TRBJ2-6; D is unresolved. The CDR3 contains 15 residues. Germline V gene data show CDR1 as SGHAT and CDR2 as FQNNGV. The germline V and J ends were trimmed by 1 base and 0 bases, with 4 bases remaining between them. In nucleotides, the CDR3 is TGTGCCAGCAGCTTAGCCAGCTCTGGGGCCAACGTCCTGACTTTC. Translated: CASSLASSGANVLTF.

In its sample, this clonotype was seen a few times. The chain is built from TRBV28 and TRBJ1-1, with D maybe TRBD1 (6 bases). Trimming cost V 6 bases and J 0 bases, with 11 bases left between them. This CDR3 is 14 amino acids long. Germline CDR1 is MDHEN and CDR2 is SYDVKM. CDR3: CASSHDRLNTEAFF. DNA of the CDR3: TGTGCCAGCAGCCACGACAGGCTGAACACTGAAGCTTTCTTT.

The V gene is TRBV2, the J gene TRBJ2-4; no clear D. V lost 4 bases, J lost 0 bases, and 10 bases lay in between. The germline gives CDR1 SNHLY, CDR2 FYNNEI. The CDR3 is made up of 15 amino acids. The CDR3 spells CASSVSRLAKNIQYF. CDR3 nucleotides: TGTGCCAGCAGTGTCAGCAGACTAGCCAAAAACATTCAGTACTTC.